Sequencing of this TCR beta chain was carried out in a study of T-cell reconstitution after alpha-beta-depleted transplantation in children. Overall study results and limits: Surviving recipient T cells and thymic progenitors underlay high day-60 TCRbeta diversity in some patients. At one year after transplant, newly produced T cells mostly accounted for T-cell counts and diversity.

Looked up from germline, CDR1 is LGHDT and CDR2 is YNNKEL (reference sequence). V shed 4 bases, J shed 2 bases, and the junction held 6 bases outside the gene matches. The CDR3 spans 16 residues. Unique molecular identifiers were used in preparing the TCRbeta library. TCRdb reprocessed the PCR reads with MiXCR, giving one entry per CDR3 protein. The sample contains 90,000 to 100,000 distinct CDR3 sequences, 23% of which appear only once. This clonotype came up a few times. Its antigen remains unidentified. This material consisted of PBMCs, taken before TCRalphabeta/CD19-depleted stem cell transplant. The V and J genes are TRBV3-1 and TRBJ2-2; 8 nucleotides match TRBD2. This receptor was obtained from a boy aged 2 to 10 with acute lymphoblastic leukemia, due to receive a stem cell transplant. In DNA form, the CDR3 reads TGTGCCAGCAGCCCCACTAGCGGAAGTAACACCGGGGAGCTGTTTTTT. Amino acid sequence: CASSPTSGSNTGELFF.